This TCR beta chain was profiled in a study of T-cell reconstitution after alpha-beta-depleted transplantation in children. Losses at the gene ends were 3 bases for V and 2 bases for J; bases not matched to a gene: 6. Germline loops: CDR1 SGHAT, CDR2 FQNNGV. The CDR3 is made up of 16 amino acids. This clonotype was observed a few times. Molecular barcoding with unique molecular identifiers was used for the TCRbeta library. TCRdb redid the calling of the PCR reads with MiXCR, one entry per CDR3 protein. The repertoire has around 960,000 distinct CDR3 sequences, about 30% of them found once; the top ten carry 28%.

The sample in question was PBMCs, mostly from graft donor cells, obtained 360 days after TCRalphabeta/CD19-depleted stem cell transplant. The gene calls are TRBV11-2 and TRBJ2-5; 10 bases match TRBD2. The receptor was derived from a boy in the first two years of life who had a stem cell transplant for SCID, so the T cells may come from the graft donor. The DNA for the CDR3 is TGTGCCAGCAGCTTCACTAGCGGGGTCTCACAAGAGACCCAGTACTTC. This codes for CASSFTSGVSQETQYF.